The TCR beta chain described here comes from a study of control samples from healthy donors and cancer patients (dated by TCRdb to 2018 to 2021). Points on this clone: Its antigen target is currently unknown. Nothing much larger sits one base from this clone, and base qualities are not available.

The CDR3 spans 16 residues, from the cysteine through the phenylalanine. Only the CDR3 DNA is retained, 48 bases long and in frame from the first base. According to the germline V gene, CDR1 reads SGHTA and CDR2 reads FQGNSA. V is reduced by 5 bases and J by 0 bases, leaving a spacing of 15 bases between them. Libraries came from the immunoSEQ multiplex PCR assay. Here the immuneACCESS table is served through TCRdb, limited to in-frame sequences with V and J called. Missing clones are a known gap in these copies; in checked studies unresolved V genes cover under half, and the rest lacks a known reason. This sample comprises 100,000 to 150,000 clones, about nine tenths of them detected only once. The ten largest clones add up to 2% to 2.5% of the sample.

The V gene is TRBV7-2 and the J gene is TRBJ2-3, and possibly TRBD2, on 5 matching bases. The source is a man in his late teens or twenties in good health. The sequenced sample was blood. The DNA reads TGTGCCAGCAGCGCCCAAGGTGAGCGGAGCACAGATACGCAGTATTTT. Translated, this is CASSAQGERSTDTQYF.